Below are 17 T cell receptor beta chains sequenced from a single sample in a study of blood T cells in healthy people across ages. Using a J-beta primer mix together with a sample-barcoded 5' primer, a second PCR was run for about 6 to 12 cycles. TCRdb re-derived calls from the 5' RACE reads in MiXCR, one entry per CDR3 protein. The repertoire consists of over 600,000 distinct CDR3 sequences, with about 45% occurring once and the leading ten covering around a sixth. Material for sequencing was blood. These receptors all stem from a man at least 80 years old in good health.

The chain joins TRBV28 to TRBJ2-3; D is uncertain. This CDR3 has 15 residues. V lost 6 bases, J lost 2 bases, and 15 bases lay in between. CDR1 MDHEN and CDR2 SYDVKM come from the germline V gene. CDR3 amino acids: CASSPPVVPTDTQYF. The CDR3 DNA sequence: TGTGCCAGCAGCCCCCCGGTGGTCCCCACAGATACGCAGTATTTT.

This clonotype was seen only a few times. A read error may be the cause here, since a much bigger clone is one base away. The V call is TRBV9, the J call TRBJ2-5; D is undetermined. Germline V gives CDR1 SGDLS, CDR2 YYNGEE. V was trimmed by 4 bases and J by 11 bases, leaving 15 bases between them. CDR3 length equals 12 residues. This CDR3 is CASSLSEHEQYF. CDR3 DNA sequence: TGTGCCAGCAGCCTTAGTGAGCATGAGCAGTACTTC.

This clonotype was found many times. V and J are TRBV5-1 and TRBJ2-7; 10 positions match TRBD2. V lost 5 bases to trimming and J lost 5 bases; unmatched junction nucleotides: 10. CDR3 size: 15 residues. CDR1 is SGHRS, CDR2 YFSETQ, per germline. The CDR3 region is CASSASLAGAHEQYF. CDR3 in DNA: TGCGCCAGCAGTGCATCGCTAGCGGGAGCCCACGAGCAGTACTTC.

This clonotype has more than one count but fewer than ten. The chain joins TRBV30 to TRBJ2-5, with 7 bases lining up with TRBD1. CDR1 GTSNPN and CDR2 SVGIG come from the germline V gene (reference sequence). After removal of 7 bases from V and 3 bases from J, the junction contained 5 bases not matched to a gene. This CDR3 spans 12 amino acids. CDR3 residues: CASTGNEETQYF. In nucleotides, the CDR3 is TGTGCCTCGACAGGGAACGAAGAGACCCAGTACTTC.

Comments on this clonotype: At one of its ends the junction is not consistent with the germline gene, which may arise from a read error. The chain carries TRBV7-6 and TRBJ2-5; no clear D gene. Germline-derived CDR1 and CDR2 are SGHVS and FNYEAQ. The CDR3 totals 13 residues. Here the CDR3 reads CASGLGLQETQYF. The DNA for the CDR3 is TGTGCCAGCGGCTTAGGGTTGCAAGAGACCCAGTACTTC.

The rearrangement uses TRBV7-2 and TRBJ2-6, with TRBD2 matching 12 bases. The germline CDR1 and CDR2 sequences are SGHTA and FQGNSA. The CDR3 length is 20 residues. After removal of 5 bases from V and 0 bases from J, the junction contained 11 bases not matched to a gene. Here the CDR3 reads CASSKTGTSGLHSGANVLTF. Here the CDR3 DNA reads TGTGCCAGCAGCAAGACCGGGACTAGCGGGCTCCACTCTGGGGCCAACGTCCTGACTTTC. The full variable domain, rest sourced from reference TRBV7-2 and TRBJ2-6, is GAGVSQSPSNKVTEKGKDVELRCDPISGHTALYWYRQSLGQGLEFLIYFQGNSAPDKSGLPSDRFSAERTGGSVSTLTIQRTQQEDSAVYLCASSKTGTSGLHSGANVLTFGAGSRLTVL.

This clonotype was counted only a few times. CDR3 sequence (DNA): TGCGCCAGCAGCTTGCGCGGGGCTGCTAGCACAGATACGCAGTATTTT. It translates to CASSLRGAASTDTQYF. The chain couples TRBV5-1 to TRBJ2-3; possible D gene TRBD2, 6 bases. V lost 1 base, J lost 0 bases, and 12 bases lay in between. Germline CDR1 and CDR2: SGHRS and YFSETQ. This CDR3 is built from 16 residues. The variable domain in full, completed from reference TRBV5-1 and TRBJ2-3, reads KAGVTQTPRYLIKTRGQQVTLSCSPISGHRSVSWYQQTPGQGLQFLFEYFSETQRNKGNFPGRFSGRQFSNSRSEMNVSTLELGDSALYLCASSLRGAASTDTQYFGPGTRLTVL.

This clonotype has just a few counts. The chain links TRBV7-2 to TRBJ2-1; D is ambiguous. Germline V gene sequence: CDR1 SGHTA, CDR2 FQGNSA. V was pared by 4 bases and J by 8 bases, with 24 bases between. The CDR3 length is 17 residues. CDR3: CASSSPRTTTVRDEQFF. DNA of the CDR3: TGTGCCAGCAGCTCCCCCAGAACTACGACTGTCCGGGATGAGCAGTTCTTC.

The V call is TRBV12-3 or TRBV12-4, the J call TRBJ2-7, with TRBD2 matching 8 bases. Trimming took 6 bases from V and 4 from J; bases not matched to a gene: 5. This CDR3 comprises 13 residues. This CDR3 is CASSRAGAYEQYF. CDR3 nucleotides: TGTGCCAGCAGCAGAGCGGGAGCGTACGAGCAGTACTTC.

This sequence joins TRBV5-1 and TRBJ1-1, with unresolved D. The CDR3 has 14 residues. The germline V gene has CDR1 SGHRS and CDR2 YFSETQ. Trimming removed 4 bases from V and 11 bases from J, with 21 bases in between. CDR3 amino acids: CASSGGLGPRAAFF. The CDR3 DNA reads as TGCGCCAGCAGCGGCGGACTTGGACCCAGAGCGGCTTTCTTT. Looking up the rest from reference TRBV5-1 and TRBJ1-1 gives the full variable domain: KAGVTQTPRYLIKTRGQQVTLSCSPISGHRSVSWYQQTPGQGLQFLFEYFSETQRNKGNFPGRFSGRQFSNSRSEMNVSTLELGDSALYLCASSGGLGPRAAFFGQGTRLTVV.

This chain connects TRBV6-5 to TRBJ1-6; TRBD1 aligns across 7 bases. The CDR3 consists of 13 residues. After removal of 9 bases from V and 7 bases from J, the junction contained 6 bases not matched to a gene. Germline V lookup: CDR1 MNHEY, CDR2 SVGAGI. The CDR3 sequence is CASGRQGNSPLHF. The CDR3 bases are TGTGCCAGTGGACGACAGGGAAATTCACCCCTCCACTTT.

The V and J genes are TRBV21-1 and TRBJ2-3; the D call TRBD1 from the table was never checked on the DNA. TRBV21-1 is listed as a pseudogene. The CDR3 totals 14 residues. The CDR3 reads CARLGPKDGDTQYF. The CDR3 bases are TGTGCCAGGCTGGGACCTAAAGACGGAGATACGCAGTATTTT.

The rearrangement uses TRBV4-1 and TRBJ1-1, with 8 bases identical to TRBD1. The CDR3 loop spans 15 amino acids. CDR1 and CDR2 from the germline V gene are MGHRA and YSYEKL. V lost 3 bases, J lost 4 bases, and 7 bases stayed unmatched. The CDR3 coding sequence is TGCGCCAGCAGCCACCCCGGACAGGGCGGCACTGAAGCTTTCTTT. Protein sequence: CASSHPGQGGTEAFF.

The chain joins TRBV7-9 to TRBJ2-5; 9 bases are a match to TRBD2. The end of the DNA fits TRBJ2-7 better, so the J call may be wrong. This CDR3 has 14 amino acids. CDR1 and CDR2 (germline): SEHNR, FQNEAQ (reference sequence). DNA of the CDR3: TGTGCCAGCAGCGTAGGGGGACTAGCTATCGAGCAGTACTTC. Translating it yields CASSVGGLAIEQYF.

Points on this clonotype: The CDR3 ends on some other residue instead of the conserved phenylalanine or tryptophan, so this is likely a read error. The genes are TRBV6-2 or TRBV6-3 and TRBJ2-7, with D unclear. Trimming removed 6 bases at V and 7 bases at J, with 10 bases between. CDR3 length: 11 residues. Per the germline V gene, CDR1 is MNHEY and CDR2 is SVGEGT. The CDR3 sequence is CASSYANEQYL. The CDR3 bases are TGTGCCAGCAGCTATGCAAATGAGCAGTACTTA.

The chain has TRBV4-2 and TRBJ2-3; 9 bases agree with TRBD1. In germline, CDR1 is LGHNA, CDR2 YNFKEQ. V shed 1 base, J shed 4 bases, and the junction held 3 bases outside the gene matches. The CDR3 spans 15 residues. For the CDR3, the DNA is TGTGCCAGCAGCCAAGGGGACAGGGCCCCAGATACGCAGTATTTT. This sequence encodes CASSQGDRAPDTQYF.

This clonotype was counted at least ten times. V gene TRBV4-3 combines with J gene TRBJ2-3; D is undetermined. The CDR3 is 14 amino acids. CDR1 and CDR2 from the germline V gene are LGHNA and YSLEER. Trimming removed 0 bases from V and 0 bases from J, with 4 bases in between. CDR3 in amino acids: CASSQERSTDTQYF. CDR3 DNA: TGCGCCAGCAGCCAAGAGAGGAGCACAGATACGCAGTATTTT.